This T cell receptor (beta chain) was obtained from a study of CD8+ T cells in alopecia areata. cDNA reverse transcribed from extracted RNA served as the sequencing template. The repertoire was sequenced with immunoSEQ multiplex PCR; TCRdb's copy has only in-frame clones and lacks some. Among about 150,000 clones listed, less than 70% were seen once. Study-level findings and limits: In scalp, tofacitinib significantly decreased clonality and expanded CD8+ clones among the top 100.

V lost 6 bases, J lost 7 bases, and 10 bases lay in between. CDR3 size: 10 residues. Germline CDR1 reads SQVTM; CDR2 reads ANQGSEA. A note on this clone: Its antigen is unidentified.

Sample treatment: oral pan-JAK inhibitor, 5-10 mg twice daily. The chain links TRBV29-1 to TRBJ2-7, with D tentatively TRBD1 (6 bases). The material was CD4+ T cells sorted from blood, obtained at week 4, from a patient treated with tofacitinib. This sequence originates from a human donor with alopecia areata. Here the CDR3 DNA reads TGCAGCGTCCGGACAGTTGAGCAGTACTTC. Encoded protein: CSVRTVEQYF.